The T cell receptor (beta chain) described here comes from a study of blood T cell repertoires in COVID-19. For the study at large: The United States, Italy and Spain supplied acute and convalescent COVID-19 samples. PBMCs, B-cell-depleted T cells, or T cells were the source of the cDNA or gDNA that made up the material.

Followed over time, Seattle patients had been enrolled while infection was active. In the authors' workflow: Using reference gene primer amplification, nucleated cell counts were estimated. Generated by immunoSEQ multiplex PCR, the TCRdb table keeps only in-frame clones and is missing some. V and J calls and clone size come straight from that table; D and trimming were deduced from the DNA. Counted here are about 220,000 clones, approximately 78% occurring once; the ten biggest clones make up 5.2%. The CDR3 covers 19 residues. The ends lost 0 bases at V and 0 bases at J; junction bases unmatched: 5. Per germline, CDR1 LGHDT and CDR2 YNNKEL (reference sequence).

This clonotype originated in a woman between 65 and 79 years old with COVID-19, enrolled during active disease. The V gene is TRBV3-1 (or the pseudogene TRBV3-2), the J gene TRBJ2-7; 16 bases map to TRBD2. Sequenced sample: peripheral blood. CDR3: CASSQDKGLAGGSSYEQYF. CDR3 bases: TGTGCCAGCAGCCAAGATAAGGGACTAGCGGGAGGGAGCTCCTACGAGCAGTACTTC.